These 25 T cell receptor beta chains originate from one sample sequenced in a study of human T cells and chemical hapten exposure. MiXCR was run by TCRdb on the RACE reads, yielding one entry per CDR3 protein. The data show roughly 380,000 distinct CDR3 sequences, with about 6% seen just once and approximately 5.4% held by the top ten. Time point specified: patch test 2, 6 weeks after DPC sensitization. Regarding treatment: therapeutic diphenylcyclopropenone sensitization with weekly scalp DPC. This material consisted of whole blood, taken in connection with sensitization to the hapten diphenylcyclopropenone (DPC). These receptors came from a woman aged 18-29 years with alopecia areata. Some clones in this sample may be carry-over from other donors' samples.

This rearrangement joins TRBV29-1 to TRBJ2-1, with TRBD1 identical over 9 bases. CDR1 SQVTM and CDR2 ANQGSEA come from the germline V gene. Trimming removed 6 bases from V and 6 bases from J; junction bases left unmatched: 9. The CDR3 runs 14 residues. The CDR3 coding sequence is TGCAGCGTACCCGGGACAGGGCATTTCAATGAGCAGTTCTTC. Amino acids: CSVPGTGHFNEQFF.

The chain recombines TRBV12-3 or TRBV12-4 with TRBJ2-2; 10 nucleotides agree with TRBD2. CDR3 size: 17 residues. V shed 1 base and J 6 bases; nucleotides not matched to a gene: 8. The CDR3 nucleotides read TGTGCCAGCAGTTTAGTACCTAGCGGGGGTGTTTCCGGGGAGCTGTTTTTT. This gives the protein CASSLVPSGGVSGELFF.

Ten or more counts support this clonotype. This chain joins TRBV10-3 and TRBJ1-1; no definite D call. Trimming left V 0 bases short and J 4 bases short, with 12 bases between. The CDR3 contains 15 residues. Per germline, CDR1 ENHRY and CDR2 SYGVKD. This CDR3 reads CAISESNGISTEAFF. Here the CDR3 DNA reads TGTGCCATCAGTGAGTCGAACGGGATTAGCACTGAAGCTTTCTTT.

This clonotype was counted at least ten times. The chain has TRBV7-9 and TRBJ1-1, with no clear D. The CDR3 length is 17 residues. Between the trimmed V and J ends, which lost 3 bases and 2 bases, there was a span of 19 bases. Germline CDR1 reads SEHNR; CDR2 reads FQNEAQ (reference sequence). CDR3 in DNA: TGTGCCAGCAGCTTGGAGAAGGATATCTGGGGAAACACTGAAGCTTTCTTT. Translating gives CASSLEKDIWGNTEAFF.

This clonotype occurred a few times. The chain links TRBV6-9 to TRBJ1-3, with D unresolved. V was clipped by 2 bases and J by 4 bases, with 6 bases between them. The CDR3 is 13 residues long. From germline, CDR1 is MNHGY and CDR2 SVAAGI. CDR3 in amino acids: CASSYPQGNTIYF. Here the CDR3 DNA reads TGTGCCAGCAGTTATCCCCAGGGAAACACCATATATTTT.

This clonotype was seen a handful of times. The V and J genes are TRBV29-1 and TRBJ1-1, with a tentative D call TRBD1 (5 bases). CDR3 size: 14 residues. From germline, CDR1 is SQVTM and CDR2 ANQGSEA. The V end was cut by 6 bases, the J end by 1 base, with 15 bases between. This CDR3 is CSVGALVGNTEAFF. The DNA for the CDR3 is TGCAGCGTCGGGGCCCTTGTGGGGAACACTGAAGCTTTCTTT. Full variable domain (missing parts from reference TRBV29-1 and TRBJ1-1): SAVISQKPSRDICQRGTSLTIQCQVDSQVTMMFWYRQQPGQSLTLIATANQGSEATYESGFVIDKFPISRPNLTFSTLTVSNMSPEDSSIYLCSVGALVGNTEAFFGQGTRLTVV.

This clonotype was recorded at least ten times. CDR3 DNA sequence: TGTGCCAGCAGACAGGGACCGGGCACAGATACGCAGTATTTT. Translated: CASRQGPGTDTQYF. This rearrangement joins TRBV6-2 or TRBV6-3 to TRBJ2-3; tentative D call: TRBD1 (6 bases). The CDR3 is 14 amino acids. CDR1 and CDR2 from the germline V gene are MNHEY and SVGEGT. V was clipped by 6 bases and J by 1 base, with 11 bases between them.

The chain is built from TRBV6-5 and TRBJ2-2; D is ambiguous. Germline V gene data show CDR1 as MNHEY and CDR2 as SVGAGI. Trimming pared 6 bases from V and 8 bases from J, leaving 10 bases between. The CDR3 totals 12 residues. CDR3 in DNA: TGTGCCAGCAGCCTCATTGGGGGGGAGCTGTTTTTT. This encodes CASSLIGGELFF.

This clonotype was counted only a few times. Here the CDR3 DNA reads TGCGCCAGCAGCCCTGGCGGGGGGCAATCCTACAATGAGCAGTTCTTC. It is translated as CASSPGGGQSYNEQFF. The chain links TRBV4-3 to TRBJ2-1; 8 nucleotides align to TRBD2. Germline V gene data show CDR1 as LGHNA and CDR2 as YSLEER. V shed 4 bases and J 1 base; nucleotides not matched to a gene: 6. The CDR3 consists of 16 residues.

This chain joins TRBV15 and TRBJ1-2; D gene uncertain. Trimming removed 0 bases from V and 7 bases from J, with 12 bases in between. Germline CDR1 reads LNHNV; CDR2 reads YYDKDF (reference sequence). This CDR3 has 14 residues. The CDR3 spells CATSRDYRVGGYTF. The CDR3 coding sequence is TGTGCCACCAGCAGAGATTATAGGGTCGGTGGCTACACCTTC.

This clonotype is classed as medium-sized. V usage is TRBV20-1 and J usage is TRBJ2-7; perhaps TRBD1 as D (5 bases). CDR1 is DFQATT, CDR2 SNEGSKA, per germline (reference sequence). V shed 0 bases and J shed 2 bases, with 14 bases lying between them. The CDR3 consists of 15 residues. CDR3: CSAREGVGPTYEQYF. As DNA, the CDR3 is TGCAGTGCTAGAGAAGGGGTAGGGCCTACCTACGAGCAGTACTTC.

This clonotype was observed at least ten times. The chain links TRBV20-1 to TRBJ1-3; D unresolved. There are 12 residues in the CDR3. Germline CDR1 and CDR2: DFQATT and SNEGSKA (reference sequence). Deletions cut 3 bases from V and 4 bases from J, with 7 bases between. This CDR3 is CSARSPGNTIYF. CDR3 bases: TGCAGTGCTAGGTCCCCGGGAAACACCATATATTTT.

This clonotype was recorded at least ten times. The rearrangement links TRBV7-2 to TRBJ1-4; D might be TRBD1 (5 bases). The germline V gene has CDR1 SGHTA and CDR2 FQGNSA. V lost 4 bases to trimming and J lost 6 bases, with 15 bases between them. CDR3 length equals 15 residues. The CDR3 is CASSSVGPWDEKLFF. In nucleotides, the CDR3 is TGTGCCAGCAGCTCGGTGGGACCCTGGGATGAAAAACTGTTTTTT.

The CDR3 sequence is CASSAPGTGSSYEQYF. Here the CDR3 DNA reads TGTGCCAGCTCAGCCCCCGGGACAGGAAGCTCCTACGAGCAGTACTTC. This sequence joins TRBV18 and TRBJ2-7; 8 nucleotides line up with TRBD1. The ends lost 5 bases at V and 0 bases at J; junction bases unmatched: 9. Per the germline V gene, CDR1 is KGHSH and CDR2 is LQKENI. CDR3 length: 16 residues.

The chain couples TRBV20-1 to TRBJ1-2; no firm D call. Per the germline V gene, CDR1 is DFQATT and CDR2 is SNEGSKA (reference sequence). This CDR3 has 12 amino acids. V was pared by 5 bases and J by 3 bases, with 10 bases between. The CDR3 nucleotides are TGCAGTGCTCCACAGACCGACTATGGCTACACCTTC. Translated, it gives CSAPQTDYGYTF.

This clonotype was counted ten times or more. This rearrangement joins TRBV10-3 to TRBJ1-6; 9 nucleotides align to TRBD1. Germline V gives CDR1 ENHRY, CDR2 SYGVKD. Losses at the gene ends were 4 bases for V and 8 bases for J; bases not matched to a gene: 18. The CDR3 covers 19 residues. Here the CDR3 reads CAISGKVGTGMVSDSPLHF. CDR3 nucleotide sequence: TGTGCCATCAGTGGAAAAGTCGGGACAGGGATGGTCTCGGATTCACCCCTCCACTTT.

This clonotype was observed a handful of times. The V call is TRBV6-6, the J call TRBJ1-5, with a weak D call TRBD1 (5 bases). V was trimmed by 0 bases and J by 0 bases, leaving 15 bases between them. Germline V gene sequence: CDR1 MNHNY, CDR2 SVGAGI (reference sequence). This CDR3 contains 18 residues. This CDR3 reads CASSYSVGALYSNQPQHF. CDR3 in DNA: TGTGCCAGCAGTTACTCAGTAGGGGCCCTCTATAGCAATCAGCCCCAGCATTTT.

Many counts were recorded for this clonotype. Here the CDR3 DNA reads TGTGCCAGCAGCTTGGCCAGGGATCAGCCCCAGCATTTT. This codes for CASSLARDQPQHF. The V and J genes are TRBV5-5 and TRBJ1-5; tentative D call: TRBD1 (5 bases). The CDR3 contains 13 residues. Per germline, CDR1 SGHKS and CDR2 YYEKEE (reference sequence). Trimming left V 0 bases short and J 5 bases short, with 6 bases between.

With respect to this clonotype: One end of the junction does not line up with germline, which may come from a read error. This chain links TRBV29-1 with TRBJ2-5; D gene uncertain. Germline-derived CDR1 and CDR2 are SQVTM and ANQGSEA. This CDR3 region has 13 residues. CDR3 coding DNA: TGCAACGTTGAATTCTGGGGAAGAGAGACCCAGTACTTC. It encodes CNVEFWGRETQYF.

This chain joins TRBV7-3 and TRBJ2-3; no clear D. Deletions cut 5 bases from V and 4 bases from J, with 10 bases between. Germline values: CDR1 SGHTA, CDR2 FQGTGA. The CDR3 loop spans 13 amino acids. The CDR3 DNA follows: TGTGCCAGCAGCCCTTTCGTCGCAGATACGCAGTATTTT. This sequence encodes CASSPFVADTQYF.

The CDR3 DNA sequence: TGTGCCAGCACCCCGGCGGATAGCACAGATACGCAGTATTTT. Translating gives CASTPADSTDTQYF. The J gene is TRBJ2-3, the V gene TRBV6-5, with D unresolved. CDR1 MNHEY and CDR2 SVGAGI come from the germline V gene. Between the trimmed V and J ends, which lost 7 bases and 0 bases, there was a span of 11 bases. This CDR3 region has 14 residues.

J is TRBJ2-7 and V is TRBV9, with TRBD1 as a possible D gene (7 bases). The CDR3 length is 15 residues. The V gene lost 0 bases and the J gene lost 3 bases, with 13 bases spanning the gap. Germline assignment: CDR1 SGDLS and CDR2 YYNGEE. The CDR3 here is CASSVGGQTSYEQYF. In DNA, the CDR3 is TGTGCCAGCAGCGTAGGGGGACAGACTAGCTACGAGCAGTACTTC.

This clonotype turned up a few times. The genes are TRBV21-1 and TRBJ1-1. TRBV21-1 is assigned pseudogene status. This CDR3 comprises 15 residues. The CDR3 region is CASLRVQKKNTEAFF. CDR3 DNA: TGTGCCAGCTTGAGGGTCCAAAAGAAGAACACTGAAGCTTTCTTT.

The chain uses TRBV7-9 and TRBJ1-1, with D uncertain. Trimming shortened V by 5 bases and J by 5 bases, and 18 bases separated the two germline ends. This CDR3 is built from 15 residues. From germline, CDR1 is SEHNR and CDR2 FQNEAQ (reference sequence). CDR3 coding DNA: TGTGCCAGCAGCCCGACTAACCCCGAGACGACTGAAGCTTTCTTT. Amino acid sequence: CASSPTNPETTEAFF.

The table lists this clonotype with a count of one. This may be a read error, as it is one base from a much larger clone. V and J are TRBV12-3 or TRBV12-4 and TRBJ2-7; either TRBD1 or TRBD2 may fit D (5 bases each). V was clipped by 6 bases and J by 6 bases, with 15 bases between them. This CDR3 has 13 residues. DNA for the CDR3: TGTGCCAGCAGCCGAGGGGACGGGTGCGAGCAGTACTTC. As protein: CASSRGDGCEQYF.